These T cell receptor beta chains were read from a single sample in a study of cytomegalovirus exposure and HLA in healthy donors. Profiling relied on immunoSEQ multiplex PCR, and the TCRdb table lists in-frame clones only, not all of them. The sample lists 220,000 or so clones, about 77% occurring once. Sequencing was performed on PBMCs. The receptors stem from a woman aged 25 to 45 in good health and CMV-seronegative. Both conserved end residues are trimmed from each CDR3. Each record gives: D gene, V gene, clone size, CDR3 protein. D genes are given only for firm matches. Clone size is not always given. Where it is, it says once, few, many or a class for expanded clones.

.,TRBV19,.,ASSFTGTGSYEQY
TRBD2,TRBV6-5,once,ASSYSTSGSYGEQF
TRBD2,TRBV2,.,ASFLSSGRETQY
TRBD1,TRBV18,.,ASSQGADEKLF
.,TRBV19,.,ASSIDRPGSEGNTIY
.,TRBV6-4,.,ASSDSPGYEQF
.,TRBV7-9,.,ASSPESSYEQY
.,TRBV5-1,.,ASSPGHSSTYEQY
.,TRBV5-1,.,ASSLVDTHTDTQY
TRBD1,TRBV10-3,many,AISGTGDNQPQH
.,TRBV21-1,.,ASSNLKDRRFQPQH
TRBD1,TRBV5-1,.,ASSLYRGQEAGNTIY
TRBD1,TRBV6-5,.,ASSYSGTGGYEQY
TRBD1,TRBV19,few,ASSMGQGLETQY
TRBD2,TRBV29-1,.,SVELGLAGGETQY
.,TRBV6-5,.,ASSYTGAEAF
TRBD1,TRBV19,.,ASSGRGHADTQY
.,TRBV5-1,.,ASSPRGGGRGGSAYEAF
.,TRBV29-1,.,SVVEWGPEAF
TRBD1,TRBV5-1,.,ASSLAGTGGTDTQY
.,TRBV5-1,.,ASSWYRAHQETQY
.,TRBV9,.,DSSPPDRFTSGNTIY
.,TRBV28,few,ASNDRSAIRGYT
.,TRBV6-4,.,ASSLQGSSYNEQF
.,TRBV2,.,ASRGRGESGNTIY
.,TRBV6-5,.,ASSTQAINSPLH
.,TRBV12-1,.,ASSSPAAEGREQY
.,TRBV25-1,.,ASSEAGVAEAF
TRBD1,TRBV29-1,.,SVDPGQGPYEQY
.,TRBV7-2,.,ASSLDLGGTNGYT
.,TRBV14,.,ASSPRRGNSPLH
.,TRBV19,.,ASSPDRPWSAQLF
.,TRBV30,.,AWNEQQPNTEAF
TRBD1,TRBV19,.,ASSTGGSTEAF
TRBD2,TRBV2,.,ASKWGGTYNEQF
TRBD2,TRBV6-1,few,ASSASGGSQETQY
.,TRBV13,.,ASSGGTGPIEQY
.,TRBV30,once,AWSPAYEQY
.,TRBV27,.,ASSSGPGSAGETQY
.,TRBV5-8,.,ASSFRSTDTQY
TRBD2,TRBV15,.,ATSGRGAGQETQY
.,TRBV15,few,ATSRGQNNSPLH